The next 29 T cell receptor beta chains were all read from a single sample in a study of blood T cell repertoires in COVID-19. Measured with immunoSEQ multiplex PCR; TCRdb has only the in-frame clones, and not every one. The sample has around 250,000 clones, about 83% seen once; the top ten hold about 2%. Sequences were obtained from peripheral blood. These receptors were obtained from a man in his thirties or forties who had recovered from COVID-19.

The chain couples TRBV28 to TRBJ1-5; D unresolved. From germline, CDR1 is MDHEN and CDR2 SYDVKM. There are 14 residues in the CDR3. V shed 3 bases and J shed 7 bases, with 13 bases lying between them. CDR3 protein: CASSFKGERQPQHF. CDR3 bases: TGTGCCAGCAGTTTCAAGGGAGAGCGGCAGCCCCAGCATTTT.

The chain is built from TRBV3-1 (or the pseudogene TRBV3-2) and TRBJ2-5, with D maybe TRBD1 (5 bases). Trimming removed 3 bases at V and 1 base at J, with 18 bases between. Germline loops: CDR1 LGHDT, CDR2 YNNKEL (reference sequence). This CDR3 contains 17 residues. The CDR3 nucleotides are TGTGCCAGCAGCCATCCGGCGACCAGGGTAGCCCAAGAGACCCAGTACTTC. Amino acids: CASSHPATRVAQETQYF.

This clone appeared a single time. Here the CDR3 reads CASNKIRGLGHGYTF. CDR3 sequence (DNA): TGTGCCAGCAATAAGATAAGGGGTCTGGGCCATGGCTACACCTTC. The rearrangement uses TRBV11-2 and TRBJ1-2, with D possibly matching TRBD1 (5 bases). Germline V gives CDR1 SGHAT, CDR2 FQNNGV. The CDR3 loop spans 15 amino acids. The germline V and J ends were trimmed by 7 bases and 6 bases, with 21 bases remaining between them.

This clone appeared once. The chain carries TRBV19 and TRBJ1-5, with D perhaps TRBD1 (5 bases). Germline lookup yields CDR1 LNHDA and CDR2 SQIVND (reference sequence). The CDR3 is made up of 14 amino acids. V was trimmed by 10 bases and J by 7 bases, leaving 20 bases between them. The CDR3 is CATIDGGSRQPQHF. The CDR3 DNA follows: TGTGCCACCATCGACGGGGGGTCTCGGCAGCCCCAGCATTTT.

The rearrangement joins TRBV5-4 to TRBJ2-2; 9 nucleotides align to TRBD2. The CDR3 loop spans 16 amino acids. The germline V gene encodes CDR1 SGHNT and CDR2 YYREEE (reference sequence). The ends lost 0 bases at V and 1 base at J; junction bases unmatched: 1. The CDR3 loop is CASSLGLAVNTGELFF. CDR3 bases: TGTGCCAGCAGCTTGGGACTAGCGGTGAACACCGGGGAGCTGTTTTTT.

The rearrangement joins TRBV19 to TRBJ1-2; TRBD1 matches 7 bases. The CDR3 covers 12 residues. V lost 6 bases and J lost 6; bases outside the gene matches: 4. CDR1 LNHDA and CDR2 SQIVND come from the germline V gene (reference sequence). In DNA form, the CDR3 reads TGTGCCAGTAGGAGACAGGGCCATGGCTACACCTTC. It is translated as CASRRQGHGYTF.

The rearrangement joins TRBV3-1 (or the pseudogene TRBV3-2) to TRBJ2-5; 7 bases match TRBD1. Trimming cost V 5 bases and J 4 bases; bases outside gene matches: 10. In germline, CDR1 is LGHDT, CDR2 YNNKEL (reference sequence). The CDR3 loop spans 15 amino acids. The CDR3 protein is CASSAPTGWRETQYF. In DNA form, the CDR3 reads TGTGCCAGCAGCGCACCGACAGGGTGGAGAGAGACCCAGTACTTC.

The CDR3 protein is CASSSRQPGEPQHF. In nucleotides, the CDR3 is TGTGCCAGCAGTTCGAGACAGCCAGGAGAGCCCCAGCATTTT. The gene calls are TRBV28 and TRBJ1-5; the D gene is possibly TRBD1 (5 bases). CDR3 size: 14 residues. Germline V gene lookup returns CDR1 MDHEN and CDR2 SYDVKM. V was pared by 4 bases and J by 8 bases, with 15 bases between.

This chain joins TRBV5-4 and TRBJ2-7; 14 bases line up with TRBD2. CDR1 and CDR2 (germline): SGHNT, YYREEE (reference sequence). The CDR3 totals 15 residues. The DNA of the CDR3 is TGTGCCAGCAGCTTGAAGGGACTAGCGGGGGCTCCAACGTTTGTC. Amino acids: CASSLKGLAGAPTFV.

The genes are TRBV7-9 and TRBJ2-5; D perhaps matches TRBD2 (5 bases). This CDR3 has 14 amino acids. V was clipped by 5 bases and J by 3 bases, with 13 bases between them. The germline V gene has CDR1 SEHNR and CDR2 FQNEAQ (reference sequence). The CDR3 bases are TGTGCCAGCAGCGACTCCGGACTGAAAGAGACCCAGTACTTC. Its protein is CASSDSGLKETQYF.

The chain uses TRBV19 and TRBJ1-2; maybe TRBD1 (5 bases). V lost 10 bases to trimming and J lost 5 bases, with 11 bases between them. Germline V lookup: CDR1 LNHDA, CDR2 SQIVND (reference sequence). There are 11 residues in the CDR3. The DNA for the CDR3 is TGTGCCACTGGGGGGGAGTATGGCTACACCTTC. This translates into CATGGEYGYTF.

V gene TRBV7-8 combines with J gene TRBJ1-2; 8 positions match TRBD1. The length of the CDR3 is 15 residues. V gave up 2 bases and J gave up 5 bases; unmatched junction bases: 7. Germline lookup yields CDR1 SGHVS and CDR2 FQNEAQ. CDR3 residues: CASSLSPGQGYGYTF. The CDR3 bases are TGTGCCAGCAGCTTATCTCCTGGACAGGGTTATGGCTACACCTTC.

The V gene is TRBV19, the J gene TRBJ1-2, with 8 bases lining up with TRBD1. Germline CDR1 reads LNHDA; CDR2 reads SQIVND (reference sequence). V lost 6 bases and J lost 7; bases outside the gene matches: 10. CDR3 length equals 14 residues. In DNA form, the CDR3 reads TGTGCCAGTAGAAGTACGGGACAGGTCTCTGGCTACACCTTC. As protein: CASRSTGQVSGYTF. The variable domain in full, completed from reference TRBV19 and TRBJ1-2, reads DGGITQSPKYLFRKEGQNVTLSCEQNLNHDAMYWYRQDPGQGLRLIYYSQIVNDFQKGDIAEGYSVSREKKESFPLTVTSAQKNPTAFYLCASRSTGQVSGYTFGSGTRLTVV.

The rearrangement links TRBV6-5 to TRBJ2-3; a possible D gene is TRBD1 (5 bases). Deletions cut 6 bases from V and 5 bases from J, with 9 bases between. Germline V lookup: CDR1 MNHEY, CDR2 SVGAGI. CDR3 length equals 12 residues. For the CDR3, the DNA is TGTGCCAGCAGGAAGGGGTTAGATACGCAGTATTTT. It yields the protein CASRKGLDTQYF.

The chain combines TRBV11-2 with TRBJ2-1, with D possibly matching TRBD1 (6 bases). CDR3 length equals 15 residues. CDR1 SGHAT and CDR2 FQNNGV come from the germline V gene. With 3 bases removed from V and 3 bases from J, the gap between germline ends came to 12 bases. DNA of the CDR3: TGTGCCAGCAGCTTCCTACAGGGAAGCTACAATGAGCAGTTCTTC. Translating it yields CASSFLQGSYNEQFF.

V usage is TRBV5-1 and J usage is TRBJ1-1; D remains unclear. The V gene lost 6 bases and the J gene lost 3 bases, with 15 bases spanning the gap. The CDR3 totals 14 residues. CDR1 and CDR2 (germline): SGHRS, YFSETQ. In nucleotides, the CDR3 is TGCGCCAGCACTTCATTCGGAGGCGACACTGAAGCTTTCTTT. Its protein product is CASTSFGGDTEAFF.

The CDR3 is CASSPSDGEVEQYV. CDR3 bases: TGTGCCAGCTCACCCTCCGACGGCGAGGTCGAGCAGTACGTC. This chain connects TRBV18 to TRBJ2-7; D not certain. Germline CDR1 reads KGHSH; CDR2 reads LQKENI. This CDR3 is built from 14 residues. The V end lost 3 bases, the J end lost 6 bases, and 15 bases lay between the germline ends.

CDR3 protein: CATGGIRSREQYV. CDR3 nucleotides: TGTGCCACAGGGGGGATCCGGAGCCGGGAGCAGTACGTC. This chain links TRBV2 with TRBJ2-7; D might be TRBD1 (7 bases). In germline, CDR1 is SNHLY, CDR2 FYNNEI. V was shortened by 10 bases and J by 7 bases, with 20 bases between the two germline ends. The CDR3 is made up of 13 amino acids.

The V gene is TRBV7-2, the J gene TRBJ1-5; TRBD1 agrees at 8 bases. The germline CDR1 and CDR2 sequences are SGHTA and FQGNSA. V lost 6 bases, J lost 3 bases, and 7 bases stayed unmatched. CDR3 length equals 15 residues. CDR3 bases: TGTGCCAGCAGTCGCGACAGGGGCCACAATCAGCCCCAGCATTTT. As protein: CASSRDRGHNQPQHF. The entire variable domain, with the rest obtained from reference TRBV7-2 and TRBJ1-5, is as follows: GAGVSQSPSNKVTEKGKDVELRCDPISGHTALYWYRQSLGQGLEFLIYFQGNSAPDKSGLPSDRFSAERTGGSVSTLTIQRTQQEDSAVYLCASSRDRGHNQPQHFGDGTRLSIL.

CDR3 amino acids: CASSGQGVGANTNSPLHF. CDR3 nucleotide sequence: TGTGCCAGCAGTGGCCAGGGGGTGGGGGCGAACACTAATTCACCCCTCCACTTT. The chain has TRBV2 and TRBJ1-6, with 7 nucleotides matching TRBD1. Per germline, CDR1 SNHLY and CDR2 FYNNEI. V shed 4 bases and J 6 bases; nucleotides not matched to a gene: 15. This CDR3 region has 18 residues.

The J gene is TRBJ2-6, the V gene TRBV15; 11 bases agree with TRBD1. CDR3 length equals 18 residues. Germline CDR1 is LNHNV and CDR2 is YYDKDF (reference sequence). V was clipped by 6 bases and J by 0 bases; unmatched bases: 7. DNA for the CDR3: TGTGCCACCAGTGAGGTTGGGACAGGGGGCTCTGGGGCCAACGTCCTGACTTTC. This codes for CATSEVGTGGSGANVLTF.

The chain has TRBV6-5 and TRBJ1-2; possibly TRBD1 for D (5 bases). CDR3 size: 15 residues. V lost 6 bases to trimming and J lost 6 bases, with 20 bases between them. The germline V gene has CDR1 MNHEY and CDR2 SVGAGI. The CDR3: CASSFYFQGSDGYTF. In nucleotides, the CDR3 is TGTGCCAGCAGCTTTTACTTTCAGGGAAGCGATGGCTACACCTTC.

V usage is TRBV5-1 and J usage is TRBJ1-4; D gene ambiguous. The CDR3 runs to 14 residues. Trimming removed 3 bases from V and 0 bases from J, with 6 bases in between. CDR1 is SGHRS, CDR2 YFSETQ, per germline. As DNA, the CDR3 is TGCGCCAGCAGCTCTACTTCAACTAATGAAAAACTGTTTTTT. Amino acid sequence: CASSSTSTNEKLFF. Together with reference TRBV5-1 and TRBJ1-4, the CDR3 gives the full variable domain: KAGVTQTPRYLIKTRGQQVTLSCSPISGHRSVSWYQQTPGQGLQFLFEYFSETQRNKGNFPGRFSGRQFSNSRSEMNVSTLELGDSALYLCASSSTSTNEKLFFGSGTQLSVL.

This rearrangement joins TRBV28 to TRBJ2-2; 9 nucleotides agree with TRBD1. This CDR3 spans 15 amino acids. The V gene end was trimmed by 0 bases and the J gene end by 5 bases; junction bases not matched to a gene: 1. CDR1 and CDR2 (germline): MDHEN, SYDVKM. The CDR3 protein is CASSLWDRGTGELFF. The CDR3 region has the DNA TGTGCCAGCAGTTTATGGGACAGGGGAACCGGGGAGCTGTTTTTT.

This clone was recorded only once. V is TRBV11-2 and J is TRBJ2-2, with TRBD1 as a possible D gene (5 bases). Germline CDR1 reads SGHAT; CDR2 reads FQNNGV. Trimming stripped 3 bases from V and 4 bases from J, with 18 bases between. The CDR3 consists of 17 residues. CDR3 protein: CASSFAPDSLFTGELFF. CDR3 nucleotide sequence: TGTGCCAGCAGCTTTGCGCCCGACAGTCTATTCACCGGGGAGCTGTTTTTT. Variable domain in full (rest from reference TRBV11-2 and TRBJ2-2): EAGVAQSPRYKIIEKRQSVAFWCNPISGHATLYWYQQILGQGPKLLIQFQNNGVVDDSQLPKDRFSAERLKGVDSTLKIQPAKLEDSAVYLCASSFAPDSLFTGELFFGEGSRLTVL.

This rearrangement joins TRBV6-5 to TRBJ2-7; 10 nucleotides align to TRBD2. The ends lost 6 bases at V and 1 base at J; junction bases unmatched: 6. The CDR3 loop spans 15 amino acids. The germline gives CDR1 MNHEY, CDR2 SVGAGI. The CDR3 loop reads CASRSSGGASYEQYF. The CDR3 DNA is TGTGCCAGCAGATCGAGCGGGGGGGCTTCCTACGAGCAGTACTTC.

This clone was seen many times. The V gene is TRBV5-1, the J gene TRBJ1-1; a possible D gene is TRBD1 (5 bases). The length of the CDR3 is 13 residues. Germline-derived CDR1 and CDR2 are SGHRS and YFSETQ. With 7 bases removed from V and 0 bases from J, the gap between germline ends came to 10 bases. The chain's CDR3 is CASRQLMNTEAFF. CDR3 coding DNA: TGCGCCAGCCGACAGCTCATGAACACTGAAGCTTTCTTT.

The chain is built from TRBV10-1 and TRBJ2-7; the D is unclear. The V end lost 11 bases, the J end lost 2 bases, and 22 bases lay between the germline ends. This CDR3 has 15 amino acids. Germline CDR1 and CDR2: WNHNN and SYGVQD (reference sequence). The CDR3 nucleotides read TGCGCCGGAATACATGCAGGCTCCTATACCTACGAGCAGTACGTC. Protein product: CAGIHAGSYTYEQYV.

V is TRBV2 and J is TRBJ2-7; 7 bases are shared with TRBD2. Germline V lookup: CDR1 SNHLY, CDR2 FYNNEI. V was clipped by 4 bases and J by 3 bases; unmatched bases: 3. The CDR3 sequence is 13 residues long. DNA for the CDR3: TGTGCCAGCAGTGCGGGGGGTTTCTACGAGCAGTACTTC. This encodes CASSAGGFYEQYF.